This T cell receptor beta chain was captured in a study of human T cells and chemical hapten exposure. Study information: Slight volume differences across pooled libraries mainly accounted for varying per-sample TCR yields. Notes on the study in general: Among TCRs, those above 1 in 1000 frequency were unaffected by DPC sensitization.

The library put unique molecular identifiers onto individual cDNA molecules. TCRdb used MiXCR to reprocess the 5' RACE reads, holding one entry per CDR3 protein. The table records about 81,000 distinct CDR3 sequences, 7.7% of them present only once. This CDR3 spans 16 amino acids. The ends were cut back, 7 bases at V and 2 bases at J, with 19 bases in the middle. This clonotype was seen repeatedly, ten times or more. Its antigen is currently unknown. Researchers extracted total RNA from unfractionated whole blood. The TCR was taken from a male donor in good health. The chain has TRBV12-3 or TRBV12-4 and TRBJ2-3; no clear D. CDR3 DNA sequence: TGTGCCAGCACCCACCCCCCCCGGTTTGCCACAGATACGCAGTATTTT. Its protein product is CASTHPPRFATDTQYF.